This T cell receptor (beta chain) was sequenced in a study of Graves' ophthalmopathy and Graves' hyperthyroidism. On the study more broadly: In this cohort's terms, stable hyperthyroidism meant no ophthalmopathy by 18 months of follow-up.

The sequenced template was RNA, covering the TCR beta CDR3 region. HTBI primers were used in a first-round RT-PCR, which preceded a second-round multiplex PCR. TCRdb itself ran the multiplex PCR reads through MiXCR, one entry per CDR3 protein. This repertoire shows about 590,000 distinct CDR3 sequences, about 35% found once; its top ten account for around 4%. The CDR3 extends over 15 amino acids. Germline V lookup: CDR1 SGHAT, CDR2 FQDESV (reference sequence). Between the trimmed V and J ends, which lost 11 bases and 0 bases, there was a span of 17 bases. The receptor's source is an adult man with Graves' hyperthyroidism. Sequenced material: peripheral blood or thyroid tissue (not recorded which). The J gene is TRBJ1-5, the V gene TRBV11-1, with D unresolved. Here the CDR3 DNA reads TGTGCCTGGAGTGTGCCAAGTTATAGCAATCAGCCCCAGCATTTT. Its translation: CAWSVPSYSNQPQHF.